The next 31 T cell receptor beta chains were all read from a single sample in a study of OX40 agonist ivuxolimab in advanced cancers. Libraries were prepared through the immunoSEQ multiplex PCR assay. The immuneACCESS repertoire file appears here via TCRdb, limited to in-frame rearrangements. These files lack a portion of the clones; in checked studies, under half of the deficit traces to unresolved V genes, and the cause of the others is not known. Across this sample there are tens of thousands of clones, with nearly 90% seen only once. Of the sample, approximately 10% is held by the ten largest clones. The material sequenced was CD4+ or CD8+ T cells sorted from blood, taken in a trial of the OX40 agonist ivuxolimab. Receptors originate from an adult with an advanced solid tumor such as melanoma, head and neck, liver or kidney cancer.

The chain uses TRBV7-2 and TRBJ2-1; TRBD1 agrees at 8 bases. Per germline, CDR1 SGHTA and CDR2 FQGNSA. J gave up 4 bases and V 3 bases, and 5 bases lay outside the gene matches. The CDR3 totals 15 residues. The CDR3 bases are TGTGCCAGCAGCTTCAGGACAGGGACATACAATGAGCAGTTCTTC. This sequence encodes CASSFRTGTYNEQFF.

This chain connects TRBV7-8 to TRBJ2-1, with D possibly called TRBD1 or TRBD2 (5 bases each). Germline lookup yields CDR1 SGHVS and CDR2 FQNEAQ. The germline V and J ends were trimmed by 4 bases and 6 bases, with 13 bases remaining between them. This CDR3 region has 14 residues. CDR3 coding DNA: TGTGCCAGCAGCTCGGGGCCGGGGAGCAATGAGCAGTTCTTC. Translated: CASSSGPGSNEQFF.

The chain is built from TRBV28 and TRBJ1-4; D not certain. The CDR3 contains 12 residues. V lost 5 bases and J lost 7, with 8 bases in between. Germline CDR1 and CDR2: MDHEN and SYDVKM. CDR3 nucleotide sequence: TGTGCCAGCAGTCCGACGACTGAAAAACTGTTTTTT. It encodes CASSPTTEKLFF.

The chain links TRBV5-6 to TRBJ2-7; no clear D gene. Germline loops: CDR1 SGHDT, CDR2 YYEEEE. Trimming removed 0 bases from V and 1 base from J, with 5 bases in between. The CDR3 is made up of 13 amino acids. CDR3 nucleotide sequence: TGTGCCAGCAGCTTGGCGGAGTCCTACGAGCAGTACTTC. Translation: CASSLAESYEQYF.

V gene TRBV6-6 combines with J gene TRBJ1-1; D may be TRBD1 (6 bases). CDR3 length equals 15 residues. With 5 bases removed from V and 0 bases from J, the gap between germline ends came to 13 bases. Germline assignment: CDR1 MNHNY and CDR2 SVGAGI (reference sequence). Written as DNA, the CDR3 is TGTGCCAGCAGTAAACAGGGATTCATGAACACTGAAGCTTTCTTT. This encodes CASSKQGFMNTEAFF.

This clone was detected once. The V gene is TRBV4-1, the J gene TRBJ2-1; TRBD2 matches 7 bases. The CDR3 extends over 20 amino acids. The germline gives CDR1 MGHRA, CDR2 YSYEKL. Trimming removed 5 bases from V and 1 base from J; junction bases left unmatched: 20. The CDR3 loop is CASSVKPRQPTSRSYNEQFF. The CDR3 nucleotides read TGCGCCAGCAGCGTAAAGCCCCGACAACCGACTAGCAGGTCCTACAATGAGCAGTTCTTC.

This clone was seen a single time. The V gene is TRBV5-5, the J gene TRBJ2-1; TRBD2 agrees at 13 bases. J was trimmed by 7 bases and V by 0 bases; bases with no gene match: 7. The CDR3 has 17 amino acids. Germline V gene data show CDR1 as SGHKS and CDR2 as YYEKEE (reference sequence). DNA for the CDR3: TGTGCCAGCAGCTTGGTGGGGTCGGGACTAGCGGGAAATGAGCAGTTCTTC. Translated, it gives CASSLVGSGLAGNEQFF.

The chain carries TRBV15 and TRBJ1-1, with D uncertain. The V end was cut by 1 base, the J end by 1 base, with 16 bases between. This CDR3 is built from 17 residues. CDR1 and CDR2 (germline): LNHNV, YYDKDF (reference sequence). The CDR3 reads CATSRVWAGGENTEAFF. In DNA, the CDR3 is TGTGCCACCAGCAGAGTTTGGGCGGGCGGAGAGAACACTGAAGCTTTCTTT.

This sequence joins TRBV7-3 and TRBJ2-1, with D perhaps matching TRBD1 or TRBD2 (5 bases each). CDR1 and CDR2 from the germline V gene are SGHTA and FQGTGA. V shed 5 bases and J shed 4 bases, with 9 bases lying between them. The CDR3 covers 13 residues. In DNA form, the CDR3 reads TGTGCCAGCAGCCCGGGACCTTACAATGAGCAGTTCTTC. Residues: CASSPGPYNEQFF.

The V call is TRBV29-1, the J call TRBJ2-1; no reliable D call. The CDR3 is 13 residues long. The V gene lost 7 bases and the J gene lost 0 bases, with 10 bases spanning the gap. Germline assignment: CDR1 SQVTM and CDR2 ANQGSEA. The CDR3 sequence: CSACTSSYNEQFF. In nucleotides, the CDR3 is TGCAGCGCGTGTACAAGCTCCTACAATGAGCAGTTCTTC.

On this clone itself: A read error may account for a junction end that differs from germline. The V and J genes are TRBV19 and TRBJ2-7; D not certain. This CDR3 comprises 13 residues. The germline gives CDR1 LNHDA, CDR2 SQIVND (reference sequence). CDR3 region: CASTPRASSEQYF. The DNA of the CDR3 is TGTGCCAGTACCCCAAGAGCCTCCTCCGAGCAGTACTTC.

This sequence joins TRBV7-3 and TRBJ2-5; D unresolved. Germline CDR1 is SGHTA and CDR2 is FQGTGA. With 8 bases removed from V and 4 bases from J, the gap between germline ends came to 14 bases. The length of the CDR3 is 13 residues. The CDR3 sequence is CASGVHAAETQYF. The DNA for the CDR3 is TGTGCCAGCGGCGTACACGCGGCAGAGACCCAGTACTTC.

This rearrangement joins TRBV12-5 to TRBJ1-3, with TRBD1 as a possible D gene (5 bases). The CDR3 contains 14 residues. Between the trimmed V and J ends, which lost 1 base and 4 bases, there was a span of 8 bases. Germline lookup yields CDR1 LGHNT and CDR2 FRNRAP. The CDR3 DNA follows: TGTGCTAGTGGTTTGGGGGGGTCGGGAAACACCATATATTTT. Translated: CASGLGGSGNTIYF.

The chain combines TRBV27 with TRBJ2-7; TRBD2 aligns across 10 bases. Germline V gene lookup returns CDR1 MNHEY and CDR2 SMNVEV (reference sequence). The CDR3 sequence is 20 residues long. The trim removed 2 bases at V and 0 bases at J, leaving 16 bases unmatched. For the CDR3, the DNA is TGTGCCAGCAGTTTAATTGTCGAGAGTAGCGGGAGGCCGAGCTCCTACGAGCAGTACTTC. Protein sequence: CASSLIVESSGRPSSYEQYF.

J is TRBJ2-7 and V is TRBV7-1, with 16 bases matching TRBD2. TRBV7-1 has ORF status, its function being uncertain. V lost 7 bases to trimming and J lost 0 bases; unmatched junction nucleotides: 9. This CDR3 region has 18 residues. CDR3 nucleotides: TGTGCCAGCATTTGGGGGACTAGCGGGAGGGAGATCTCCTACGAGCAGTACTTC. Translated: CASIWGTSGREISYEQYF.

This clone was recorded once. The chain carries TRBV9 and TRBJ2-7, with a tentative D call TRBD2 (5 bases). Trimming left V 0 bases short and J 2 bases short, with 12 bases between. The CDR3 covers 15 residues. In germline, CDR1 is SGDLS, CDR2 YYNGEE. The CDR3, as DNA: TGTGCCAGCAGCGTAGGCGCGGACTTCCCCTACGAGCAGTACTTC. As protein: CASSVGADFPYEQYF.

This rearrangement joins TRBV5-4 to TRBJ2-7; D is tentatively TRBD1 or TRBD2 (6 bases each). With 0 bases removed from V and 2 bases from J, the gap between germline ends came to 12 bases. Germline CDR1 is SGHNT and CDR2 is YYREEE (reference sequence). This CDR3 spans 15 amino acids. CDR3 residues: CASSLGGAQTYEQYF. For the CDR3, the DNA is TGTGCCAGCAGCTTGGGGGGGGCACAAACCTACGAGCAGTACTTC. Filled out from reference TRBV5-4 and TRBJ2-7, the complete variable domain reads ETGVTQSPTHLIKTRGQQVTLRCSSQSGHNTVSWYQQALGQGPQFIFQYYREEENGRGNFPPRFSGLQFPNYSSELNVNALELDDSALYLCASSLGGAQTYEQYFGPGTRLTVT.

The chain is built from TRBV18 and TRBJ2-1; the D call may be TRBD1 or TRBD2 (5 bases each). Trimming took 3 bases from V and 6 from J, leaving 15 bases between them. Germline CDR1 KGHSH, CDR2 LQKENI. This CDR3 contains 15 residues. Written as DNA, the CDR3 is TGTGCCAGCTCACCTTCGGGACCCGGCGGCAATGAGCAGTTCTTC. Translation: CASSPSGPGGNEQFF.

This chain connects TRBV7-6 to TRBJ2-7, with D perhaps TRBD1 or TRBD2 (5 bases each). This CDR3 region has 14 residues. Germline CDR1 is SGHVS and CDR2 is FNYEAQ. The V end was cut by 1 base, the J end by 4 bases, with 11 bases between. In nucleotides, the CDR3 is TGTGCCAGCAGCTTAGGAGGGGACGGGTACGAGCAGTACTTC. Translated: CASSLGGDGYEQYF.

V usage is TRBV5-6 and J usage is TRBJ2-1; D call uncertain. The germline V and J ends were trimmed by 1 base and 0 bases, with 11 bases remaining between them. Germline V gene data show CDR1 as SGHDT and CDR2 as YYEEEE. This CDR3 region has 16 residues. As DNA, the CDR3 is TGTGCCAGCAGCTTGTTTGAATCGGGCTCCTACAATGAGCAGTTCTTC. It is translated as CASSLFESGSYNEQFF.

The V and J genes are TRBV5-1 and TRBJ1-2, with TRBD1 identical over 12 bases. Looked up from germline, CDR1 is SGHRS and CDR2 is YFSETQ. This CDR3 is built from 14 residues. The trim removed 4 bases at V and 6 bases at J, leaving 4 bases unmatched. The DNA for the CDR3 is TGCGCCAGCAGCCTGGGACAGGGGGCCCATGGCTACACCTTC. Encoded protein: CASSLGQGAHGYTF.

The CDR3 reads CASSSPGLNTEAFF. DNA of the CDR3: TGCGCCAGCAGCTCCCCAGGGCTCAACACTGAAGCTTTCTTT. The chain has TRBV5-1 and TRBJ1-1, with a possible D match to TRBD1 (5 bases). Trimming took 3 bases from V and 2 from J, leaving 11 bases between them. From germline, CDR1 is SGHRS and CDR2 YFSETQ. The CDR3 length is 14 residues.

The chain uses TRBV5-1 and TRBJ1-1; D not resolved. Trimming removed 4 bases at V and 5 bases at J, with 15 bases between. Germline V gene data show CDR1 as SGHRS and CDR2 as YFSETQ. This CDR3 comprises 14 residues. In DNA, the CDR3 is TGCGCCAGCAGCGTAGCGAGGGTAGGGACTGAAGCTTTCTTT. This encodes CASSVARVGTEAFF.

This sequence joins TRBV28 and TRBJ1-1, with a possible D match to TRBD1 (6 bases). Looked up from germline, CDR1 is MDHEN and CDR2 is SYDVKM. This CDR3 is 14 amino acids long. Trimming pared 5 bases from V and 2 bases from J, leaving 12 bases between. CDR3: CASSPDRLNTEAFF. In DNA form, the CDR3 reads TGTGCCAGCAGTCCAGACAGGCTTAACACTGAAGCTTTCTTT.

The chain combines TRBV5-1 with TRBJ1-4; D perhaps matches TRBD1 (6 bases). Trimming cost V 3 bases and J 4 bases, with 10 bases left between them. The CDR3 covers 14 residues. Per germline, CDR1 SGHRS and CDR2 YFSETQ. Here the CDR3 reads CASSSQGNNEKLFF. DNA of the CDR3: TGCGCCAGCAGCTCACAGGGAAATAATGAAAAACTGTTTTTT.

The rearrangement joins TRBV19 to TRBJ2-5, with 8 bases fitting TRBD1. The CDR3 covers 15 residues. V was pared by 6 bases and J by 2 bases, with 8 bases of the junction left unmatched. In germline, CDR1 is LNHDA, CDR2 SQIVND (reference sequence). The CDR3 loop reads CASRKAGGLQETQYF. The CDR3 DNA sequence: TGTGCCAGTAGGAAGGCAGGGGGCCTTCAAGAGACCCAGTACTTC.

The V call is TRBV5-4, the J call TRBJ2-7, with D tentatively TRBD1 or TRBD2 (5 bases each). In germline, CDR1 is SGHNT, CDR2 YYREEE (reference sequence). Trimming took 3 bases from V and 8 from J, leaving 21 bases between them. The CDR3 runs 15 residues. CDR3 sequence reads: CASSYSRDIQGKQYF. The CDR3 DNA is TGTGCCAGCAGCTATTCGAGGGATATCCAGGGTAAGCAGTACTTC. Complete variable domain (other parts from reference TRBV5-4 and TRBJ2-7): ETGVTQSPTHLIKTRGQQVTLRCSSQSGHNTVSWYQQALGQGPQFIFQYYREEENGRGNFPPRFSGLQFPNYSSELNVNALELDDSALYLCASSYSRDIQGKQYFGPGTRLTVT.

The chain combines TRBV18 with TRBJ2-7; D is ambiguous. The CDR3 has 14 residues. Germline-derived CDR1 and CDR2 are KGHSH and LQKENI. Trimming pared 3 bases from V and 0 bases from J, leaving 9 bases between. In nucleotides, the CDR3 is TGTGCCAGCTCACCGGCGGTCAGCTCCTACGAGCAGTACTTC. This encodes CASSPAVSSYEQYF.

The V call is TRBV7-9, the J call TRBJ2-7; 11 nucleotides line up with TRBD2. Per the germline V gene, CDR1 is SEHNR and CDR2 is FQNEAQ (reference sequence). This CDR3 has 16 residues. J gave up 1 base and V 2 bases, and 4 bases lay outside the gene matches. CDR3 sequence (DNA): TGTGCCAGCAGCTTATGGACTAGCGGGCCTTCCTACGAGCAGTACTTC. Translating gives CASSLWTSGPSYEQYF.

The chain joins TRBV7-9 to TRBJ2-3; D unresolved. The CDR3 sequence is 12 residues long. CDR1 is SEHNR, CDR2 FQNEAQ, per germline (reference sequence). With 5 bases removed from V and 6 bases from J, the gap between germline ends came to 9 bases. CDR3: CASSLSVDTQYF. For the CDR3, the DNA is TGTGCCAGCAGCCTAAGCGTTGATACGCAGTATTTT.

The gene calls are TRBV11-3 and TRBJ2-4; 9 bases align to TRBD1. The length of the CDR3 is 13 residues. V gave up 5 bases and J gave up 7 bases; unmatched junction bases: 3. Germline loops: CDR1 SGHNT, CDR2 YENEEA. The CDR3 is CASSPGQGNIQYF. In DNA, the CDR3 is TGTGCCAGCAGCCCGGGACAGGGTAACATTCAGTACTTC. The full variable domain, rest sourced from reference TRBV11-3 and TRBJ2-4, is EAGVVQSPRYKIIEKKQPVAFWCNPISGHNTLYWYLQNLGQGPELLIRYENEEAVDDSQLPKDRFSAERLKGVDSTLKIQPAELGDSAVYLCASSPGQGNIQYFGAGTRLSVL.